This entry lists 31 T cell receptor beta chains sequenced from one sample in a study of vaccination effects on CD4 cells after COVID-19 (dated by TCRdb to 2022 to 2024). After more than 9 days of culture, CD4+ T cells were isolated with the EasySep CD4+ T cell isolation kit. The library was prepared using the immunoSEQ multiplex PCR assay. TCRdb mirrors the immuneACCESS table, restricted to in-frame sequences. Some clones are absent from its copies; in checked studies, under half trace to an unresolved V gene, and the reason for the others is unknown. The sample table shows some 30,000 clones, and 70% are seen once. Under 4% of the sample goes to the ten largest clones. No antigen has been identified for these receptors. Sequences were derived from CD4+ T cells from PBMCs cultured without peptide, sampled before COVID-19 vaccination. All receptors come from a human donor who received a COVID-19 vaccine.

There are a few counts of this clone. V is TRBV3-1 (or the pseudogene TRBV3-2) and J is TRBJ2-3; maybe TRBD2 (5 bases). The CDR3 totals 15 residues. V shed 0 bases and J shed 1 base, with 8 bases lying between them. CDR1 is LGHDT and CDR2 is YNNKEL in the germline V gene (reference sequence). The CDR3 reads CASSQDSVGTDTQYF. DNA for the CDR3: TGTGCCAGCAGCCAAGATAGCGTCGGCACAGATACGCAGTATTTT.

This clone was counted between two and nine times. The CDR3 DNA follows: TGTGCCAGCAACGATGTTGGCTCCTACGAGCAGTACTTC. Protein: CASNDVGSYEQYF. This sequence joins TRBV2 and TRBJ2-7, with D hard to call. The CDR3 has 13 amino acids. Germline CDR1 is SNHLY and CDR2 is FYNNEI. The V end was cut by 7 bases, the J end by 0 bases, with 10 bases between.

The gene calls are TRBV7-7 and TRBJ2-5, with D possibly being TRBD1 (5 bases). The CDR3 spans 14 residues. V lost 5 bases and J 6 bases, leaving 16 bases between the germline ends. Germline V gene data show CDR1 as SSHAT and CDR2 as FNYEAQ (reference sequence). CDR3 coding DNA: TGTGCCAGCAGCGGCCTCCAGGGTATGCAGACCCAGTACTTC. It translates to CASSGLQGMQTQYF.

The rearrangement uses TRBV2 and TRBJ1-1; D gene uncertain. The V and J ends lost 2 bases and 1 base respectively, with 20 bases between them. CDR3 length: 18 amino acids. Germline CDR1 is SNHLY and CDR2 is FYNNEI. The CDR3 here is CASSEWLGIRRENTEAFF. The DNA of the CDR3 is TGTGCCAGCAGTGAATGGCTGGGAATAAGGAGGGAGAACACTGAAGCTTTCTTT.

The rearrangement uses TRBV5-1 and TRBJ1-3; 8 bases map to TRBD1. The ends lost 4 bases at V and 0 bases at J; junction bases unmatched: 3. From germline, CDR1 is SGHRS and CDR2 YFSETQ. The CDR3 covers 15 residues. DNA for the CDR3: TGCGCCAGCAGCATACAGGGGGACTCTGGAAACACCATATATTTT. Translation: CASSIQGDSGNTIYF.

This rearrangement joins TRBV2 to TRBJ2-7; no definite D call. In germline, CDR1 is SNHLY, CDR2 FYNNEI. This CDR3 contains 13 residues. V dropped 6 bases and J dropped 2 bases, with 11 bases sitting between them. CDR3 amino acids: CASSEDRTYEQYF. As DNA, the CDR3 is TGTGCCAGCAGCGAGGACCGAACCTACGAGCAGTACTTC.

The genes are TRBV6-1 and TRBJ2-7; 10 bases agree with TRBD2. Germline lookup yields CDR1 MNHNS and CDR2 SASEGT. The CDR3 is made up of 16 amino acids. V shed 0 bases and J 0 bases; nucleotides not matched to a gene: 2. The DNA for the CDR3 is TGTGCCAGCAGTGAAGCGGGACTAGCGAACTCCTACGAGCAGTACTTC. It translates to CASSEAGLANSYEQYF.

The chain combines TRBV7-9 with TRBJ2-1; 10 positions agree with TRBD2. V lost 5 bases, J lost 9 bases, and 16 bases stayed unmatched. The CDR3 runs to 17 residues. Looked up from germline, CDR1 is SEHNR and CDR2 is FQNEAQ (reference sequence). The CDR3 loop is CASSSQSSSGRHGEQFF. The CDR3 nucleotides read TGTGCCAGCAGCAGCCAAAGTAGTAGCGGGAGGCATGGTGAGCAGTTCTTC. Using reference TRBV7-9 and TRBJ2-1 for the parts outside the CDR3, the full variable domain is DTGVSQNPRHKITKRGQNVTFRCDPISEHNRLYWYRQTLGQGPEFLTYFQNEAQLEKSRLLSDRFSAERPKGSFSTLEIQRTEQGDSAMYLCASSSQSSSGRHGEQFFGPGTRLTVL.

This chain connects TRBV5-1 to TRBJ1-2, with a tentative D call TRBD1 (6 bases). The CDR3 has 15 residues. V was pared by 7 bases and J by 5 bases, with 21 bases between. The V gene's germline CDR1 is SGHRS and CDR2 YFSETQ. The CDR3 sequence is CASRLDSTPTYGYTF. The CDR3 DNA reads as TGCGCCAGCCGACTGGACAGCACCCCAACATATGGCTACACCTTC.

The V gene is TRBV6-5, the J gene TRBJ1-4; 8 nucleotides align to TRBD1. Trimming cost V 6 bases and J 6 bases; bases outside gene matches: 6. This CDR3 comprises 14 residues. Germline values: CDR1 MNHEY, CDR2 SVGAGI. CDR3 DNA sequence: TGTGCCAGCAGCAGGACAGGGTCGGATGAAAAACTGTTTTTT. Amino acids: CASSRTGSDEKLFF.

The chain recombines TRBV4-1 with TRBJ2-3; tentatively, D is TRBD2 (6 bases). The germline V gene has CDR1 MGHRA and CDR2 YSYEKL. The CDR3 has 16 amino acids. The V gene lost 5 bases and the J gene lost 6 bases, with 21 bases spanning the gap. For the CDR3, the DNA is TGCGCCAGCAGCTCTGGGGCTAGCGCGTTCTTCGATACGCAGTATTTT. Amino acids: CASSSGASAFFDTQYF.

This sequence joins TRBV12-3 or TRBV12-4 and TRBJ2-1; 8 bases match TRBD2. After removal of 5 bases from V and 13 bases from J, the junction contained 4 bases not matched to a gene. The CDR3 is 11 amino acids. The CDR3 region is CASSPSGGQFF. The CDR3 DNA follows: TGTGCCAGCAGTCCAAGCGGGGGACAGTTCTTC.

This rearrangement joins TRBV10-3 to TRBJ1-1; 9 bases agree with TRBD1. V lost 6 bases, J lost 1 base, and 3 bases stayed unmatched. CDR1 ENHRY and CDR2 SYGVKD come from the germline V gene. CDR3 length equals 14 residues. CDR3 protein: CAISMGQGNTEAFF. The CDR3 region has the DNA TGTGCCATCAGCATGGGACAGGGGAACACTGAAGCTTTCTTT.

This rearrangement joins TRBV5-1 to TRBJ2-3; D remains ambiguous. Germline-derived CDR1 and CDR2 are SGHRS and YFSETQ. The CDR3 covers 14 residues. Trimming took 3 bases from V and 6 from J, leaving 14 bases between them. Here the CDR3 reads CASSSGVGPDTQYF. As DNA, the CDR3 is TGCGCCAGCAGCTCGGGTGTGGGCCCGGATACGCAGTATTTT.

The CDR3 coding sequence is TGTGCCAGCAGCCGAGAGACTTTGAACGGGGAGCTGTTTTTT. Translated, it gives CASSRETLNGELFF. The chain employs TRBV3-1 (or the pseudogene TRBV3-2) and TRBJ2-2; no clear D. This CDR3 is built from 14 residues. The germline V gene has CDR1 LGHDT and CDR2 YNNKEL (reference sequence). Trimming left V 4 bases short and J 7 bases short, with 13 bases between.

The rearrangement links TRBV6-5 to TRBJ1-1; unclear D gene. V lost 0 bases to trimming and J lost 8 bases, with 19 bases between them. CDR1 MNHEY and CDR2 SVGAGI come from the germline V gene. The CDR3 has 16 residues. CDR3 nucleotide sequence: TGTGCCAGCAGTTACTCGATTCCGGGGTTAGCTGGGGAAGCTTTCTTT. This encodes CASSYSIPGLAGEAFF.

The chain couples TRBV5-5 to TRBJ1-5; TRBD1 matches at 10 bases. CDR3 length: 15 residues. Per germline, CDR1 SGHKS and CDR2 YYEKEE (reference sequence). V lost 3 bases and J lost 3; bases outside the gene matches: 3. CDR3 nucleotides: TGTGCCAGCAGCTGGGGACAGGGGAACAATCAGCCCCAGCATTTT. Translating it yields CASSWGQGNNQPQHF. Full variable domain (rest looked up from reference TRBV5-5 and TRBJ1-5): DAGVTQSPTHLIKTRGQQVTLRCSPISGHKSVSWYQQVLGQGPQFIFQYYEKEERGRGNFPDRFSARQFPNYSSELNVNALLLGDSALYLCASSWGQGNNQPQHFGDGTRLSIL.

The table lists this clone with a few counts. The rearrangement joins TRBV6-5 to TRBJ2-7; D is uncertain. This CDR3 has 14 residues. The germline gives CDR1 MNHEY, CDR2 SVGAGI. The V end was cut by 0 bases, the J end by 1 base, with 7 bases between. DNA of the CDR3: TGTGCCAGCAGTTACTCTCACAGTTCCTACGAGCAGTACTTC. Translation gives CASSYSHSSYEQYF.

V is TRBV19 and J is TRBJ2-5; a possible D gene is TRBD1 (5 bases). Trimming pared 3 bases from V and 4 bases from J, leaving 9 bases between. The CDR3 loop spans 13 amino acids. Germline values: CDR1 LNHDA, CDR2 SQIVND (reference sequence). The CDR3 spells CASSMGRAETQYF. Written as DNA, the CDR3 is TGTGCCAGTAGTATGGGCAGGGCAGAGACCCAGTACTTC.

This chain uses TRBV5-1 with TRBJ1-4; 7 bases align to TRBD1. Germline-derived CDR1 and CDR2 are SGHRS and YFSETQ. The CDR3 runs to 16 residues. J gave up 8 bases and V 0 bases, and 10 bases lay outside the gene matches. Written as DNA, the CDR3 is TGCGCCAGCAGCTTGGGTGGACAGGTCCTGGAGGAAAAACTGTTTTTT. It yields the protein CASSLGGQVLEEKLFF.

The table lists this clone with a few counts. Mismatch with germline at one junction end may stem from a read error. This chain links TRBV7-9 with TRBJ2-7, with D possibly called TRBD1 or TRBD2 (5 bases each). This CDR3 has 14 residues. CDR1 and CDR2 (germline): SEHNR, FQNEAQ (reference sequence). DNA of the CDR3: TGTGCCAGCAGCCTAAGGGACGGCGCCTACGTGCAGTACTTC. Amino acid sequence: CASSLRDGAYVQYF. Drawing the rest from reference TRBV7-9 and TRBJ2-7, the complete variable domain is DTGVSQNPRHKITKRGQNVTFRCDPISEHNRLYWYRQTLGQGPEFLTYFQNEAQLEKSRLLSDRFSAERPKGSFSTLEIQRTEQGDSAMYLCASSLRDGAYVQYFGPGTRLTVT.

This clone was picked up one time. The V and J genes are TRBV27 and TRBJ1-1, with 10 bases lining up with TRBD1. Germline V CDR1 and CDR2: MNHEY, SMNVEV (reference sequence). The ends lost 4 bases at V and 1 base at J; junction bases unmatched: 3. CDR3 length: 15 amino acids. The CDR3 is CASSSGTGANTEAFF. DNA for the CDR3: TGTGCCAGCAGTTCCGGGACAGGGGCGAACACTGAAGCTTTCTTT.

CDR3 residues: CASSLGGPEDTQYF. CDR3 nucleotide sequence: TGCGCCAGCAGCTTGGGGGGACCAGAAGATACGCAGTATTTT. This chain connects TRBV5-1 to TRBJ2-3; D might be TRBD1 or TRBD2, each matching 5 bases. V lost 0 bases, J lost 5 bases, and 10 bases lay in between. The germline V gene encodes CDR1 SGHRS and CDR2 YFSETQ. The CDR3 is 14 amino acids. The entire variable domain, with the rest obtained from reference TRBV5-1 and TRBJ2-3, is as follows: KAGVTQTPRYLIKTRGQQVTLSCSPISGHRSVSWYQQTPGQGLQFLFEYFSETQRNKGNFPGRFSGRQFSNSRSEMNVSTLELGDSALYLCASSLGGPEDTQYFGPGTRLTVL.

This clone turned up a few times. The chain carries TRBV19 and TRBJ1-2; 9 bases are a match to TRBD1. With V trimmed by 1 base and J by 4 bases, 4 bases remained unmatched. Germline assignment: CDR1 LNHDA and CDR2 SQIVND (reference sequence). The CDR3 has 15 residues. The CDR3 DNA reads TGTGCCAGTAGTATAGGGACAGGGGCCCCCTATGGCTACACCTTC. Translated: CASSIGTGAPYGYTF.

CDR3 region: CASSSGDRGRETQYF. In DNA, the CDR3 is TGTGCCAGCAGCTCCGGGGACAGGGGCAGAGAGACCCAGTACTTC. V is TRBV7-9 and J is TRBJ2-5, with TRBD1 matching over 10 bases. This CDR3 is built from 15 residues. Germline-derived CDR1 and CDR2 are SEHNR and FQNEAQ (reference sequence). V lost 4 bases, J lost 4 bases, and 6 bases stayed unmatched. The whole variable domain, remainder taken from reference TRBV7-9 and TRBJ2-5, is DTGVSQNPRHKITKRGQNVTFRCDPISEHNRLYWYRQTLGQGPEFLTYFQNEAQLEKSRLLSDRFSAERPKGSFSTLEIQRTEQGDSAMYLCASSSGDRGRETQYFGPGTRLLVL.

This sequence joins TRBV6-1 and TRBJ1-5, with 8 bases identical to TRBD1. Germline V lookup: CDR1 MNHNS, CDR2 SASEGT. This CDR3 region has 17 residues. Losses at the gene ends were 2 bases for V and 2 bases for J; bases not matched to a gene: 8. The DNA for the CDR3 is TGTGCCAGCAGTGAATGGCAGGGGGCAGGGGGCAATCAGCCCCAGCATTTT. This gives the protein CASSEWQGAGGNQPQHF.

The DNA for the CDR3 is TGTGCCAGTAGAAAATTAGGGGAGGTCCACGAGCAGTACTTC. Residues: CASRKLGEVHEQYF. The chain uses TRBV19 and TRBJ2-7, with a tentative D call TRBD2 (6 bases). V was pared by 6 bases and J by 5 bases, with 17 bases between. Germline V gene lookup returns CDR1 LNHDA and CDR2 SQIVND (reference sequence). The CDR3 is 14 amino acids.

The chain joins TRBV7-2 to TRBJ2-7; 14 bases agree with TRBD2. The CDR3 is 19 residues long. Per germline, CDR1 SGHTA and CDR2 FQGNSA. With V trimmed by 5 bases and J by 1 base, 13 bases remained unmatched. The CDR3 nucleotides read TGTGCCAGCAGCATCAGAAAAGGACTAGCGGGGGGCCTTTCCTACGAGCAGTACTTC. Its protein product is CASSIRKGLAGGLSYEQYF. Supplemented by reference TRBV7-2 and TRBJ2-7, the full variable domain reads GAGVSQSPSNKVTEKGKDVELRCDPISGHTALYWYRQSLGQGLEFLIYFQGNSAPDKSGLPSDRFSAERTGGSVSTLTIQRTQQEDSAVYLCASSIRKGLAGGLSYEQYFGPGTRLTVT.

This clone was seen a few times. Other DNA variants within this sample encode the same CDR3. This sequence joins TRBV5-1 and TRBJ2-5; D is undetermined. The CDR3 has 12 residues. The germline V and J ends were trimmed by 2 bases and 0 bases, with 2 bases remaining between them. Germline CDR1 is SGHRS and CDR2 is YFSETQ. The DNA of the CDR3 is TGCGCCAGCAGCTTCGACCAAGAGACCCAGTACTTC. Residues: CASSFDQETQYF.

This chain joins TRBV25-1 and TRBJ1-1, with 7 nucleotides matching TRBD1. Trimming took 3 bases from V and 3 from J; bases not matched to a gene: 10. This CDR3 region has 16 residues. CDR1 is MGHDK, CDR2 SYGVNS, per germline. The CDR3 sequence: CASSDPYRGGDTEAFF. CDR3 bases: TGTGCCAGCAGTGATCCTTACAGGGGTGGGGACACTGAAGCTTTCTTT.

CDR3 sequence (DNA): TGTGCCAGCAGCCAAGATGGAATGAAAGATACGCAGTATTTT. Translated: CASSQDGMKDTQYF. The rearrangement uses TRBV4-2 and TRBJ2-3; D remains unclear. Germline values: CDR1 LGHNA, CDR2 YNFKEQ. The length of the CDR3 is 14 residues. V lost 0 bases, J lost 5 bases, and 9 bases lay in between.